This T cell receptor beta chain was documented in a study of beta chain features in type 1 diabetes. Germline-derived CDR1 and CDR2 are SGHTA and FQGNSA. Trimming removed 3 bases at V and 12 bases at J, with 14 bases between. The CDR3 is made up of 12 amino acids. In the case of this clone: Its antigen is unidentified.

Sequenced material consisted of expressed TCRB transcripts (all of the isolated RNA was reverse transcribed). Assay: immunoSEQ multiplex PCR; the TCRdb copy retains only in-frame clones and omits some. Here the sample spans 310,000 or so clones, approximately 10% being singletons. Findings and limits, study-wide: Patients with type 1 diabetes carried fewer insertions and had more deletions at their VDJ junctions.

The chain links TRBV7-2 to TRBJ2-5, with D possibly TRBD2 on 6 matching bases. This receptor was taken from a woman aged 25-40 years in good health. Sequences were obtained from naive CD4+ T cells from blood. The CDR3 region has the DNA TGTGCCAGCAGCTTTACACCACTAGCTAAGTACTTC. It translates to CASSFTPLAKYF.